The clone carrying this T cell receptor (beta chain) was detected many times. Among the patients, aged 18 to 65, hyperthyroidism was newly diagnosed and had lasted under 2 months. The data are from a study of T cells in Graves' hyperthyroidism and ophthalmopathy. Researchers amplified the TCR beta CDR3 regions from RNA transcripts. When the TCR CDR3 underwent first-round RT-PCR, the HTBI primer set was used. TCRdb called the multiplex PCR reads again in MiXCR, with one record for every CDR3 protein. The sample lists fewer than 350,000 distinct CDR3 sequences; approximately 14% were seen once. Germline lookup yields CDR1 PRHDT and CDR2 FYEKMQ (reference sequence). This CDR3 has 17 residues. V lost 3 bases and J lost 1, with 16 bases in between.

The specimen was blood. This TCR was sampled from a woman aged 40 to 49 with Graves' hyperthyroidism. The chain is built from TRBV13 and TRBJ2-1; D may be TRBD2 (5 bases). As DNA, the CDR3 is TGTGCCAGCAGCTTGGGGAGATTAAAGGGTTCCTACAATGAGCAGTTCTTC. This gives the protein CASSLGRLKGSYNEQFF.